Sequencing of this T cell receptor beta chain was carried out in a study of identical twins. TCRdb used MiXCR to reprocess the 5' RACE reads, holding one entry per CDR3 protein. The table includes some 590,000 distinct CDR3 sequences, roughly 9.9% detected once. This clonotype was counted many times. These data were also reused for a study on yellow fever vaccine responses in identical twins.

The receptor was derived from a woman under 30 in good health. Input material: PBMCs.

CDR3 DNA: TGCGCCAGCAGCTTGGAGCAGGGGGCAGCTTTCTTT. Translating it yields CASSLEQGAAFF. The V call is TRBV5-1, the J call TRBJ1-1; 8 positions agree with TRBD1. Losses at the gene ends were 0 bases for V and 10 bases for J; bases not matched to a gene: 2. The CDR3 loop spans 12 amino acids. Germline V CDR1 and CDR2: SGHRS, YFSETQ.